This entry lists 26 T cell receptor beta chains sequenced from one sample in a study of a mutant IDH1 vaccine in newly diagnosed glioma (dated by TCRdb to the early 2020s). Taken with the paper, the label for time point translates to: week 23, last vaccination. Each vaccine dose, consisting of 300 ug of a 20-mer mutant IDH1 peptide in Montanide, was administered subcutaneously with topical imiquimod. Preparation of the library involved the immunoSEQ multiplex PCR assay. The immuneACCESS repertoire file appears here via TCRdb, limited to in-frame rearrangements. These files lack a portion of the clones; in checked studies, under half of the deficit traces to unresolved V genes, and the cause of the others is not known. Across this sample there are around 76,000 clones, with approximately 85% seen only once. Clones ranked in the top ten supply approximately 0.8% of the sample. Their antigens are not known.

The source was PBMCs, collected from a glioma patient whose treatment included an IDH1 peptide vaccine. The receptors shown here come from a woman aged 45-65 years with glioma.

The CDR3 protein is CASGDLDRASYEQYF. The CDR3 DNA follows: TGTGCCAGCGGCGATCTCGATAGGGCGTCCTACGAGCAGTACTTC. The gene calls are TRBV10-3 and TRBJ2-7; D remains unclear. Between the trimmed V and J ends, which lost 10 bases and 1 base, there was a span of 20 bases. Germline-derived CDR1 and CDR2 are ENHRY and SYGVKD. This CDR3 is 15 amino acids long.

The table lists this clone with a few counts. The rearrangement joins TRBV2 to TRBJ2-2; D unclear. The V end lost 6 bases, the J end lost 2 bases, and 10 bases lay between the germline ends. The CDR3 spans 14 residues. Looked up from germline, CDR1 is SNHLY and CDR2 is FYNNEI. Here the CDR3 reads CASRVDANTGELFF. The CDR3 bases are TGTGCCAGCAGGGTGGATGCTAACACCGGGGAGCTGTTTTTT.

The chain employs TRBV5-1 and TRBJ2-2, with no clear D. This CDR3 region has 12 residues. Trimming removed 5 bases at V and 1 base at J, with 3 bases between. Germline-derived CDR1 and CDR2 are SGHRS and YFSETQ. CDR3 loop: CASSGNTGELFF. For the CDR3, the DNA is TGCGCCAGCAGTGGGAACACCGGGGAGCTGTTTTTT.

The chain is built from TRBV28 and TRBJ1-5; 9 bases map to TRBD1. With 1 base clipped from V and 5 bases from J, the junction kept 6 bases outside the gene matches. CDR1 and CDR2 (germline): MDHEN, SYDVKM. This CDR3 contains 16 residues. The CDR3 sequence: CASSLSLGQGHQPQHF. CDR3 coding DNA: TGTGCCAGCAGTTTATCGTTGGGACAGGGCCATCAGCCCCAGCATTTT.

The gene calls are TRBV6-5 and TRBJ2-1; no reliable D call. CDR1 is MNHEY, CDR2 SVGAGI, per germline. The CDR3 loop spans 15 amino acids. The V and J ends lost 4 bases and 1 base respectively, with 11 bases between them. The DNA for the CDR3 is TGTGCCAGCAGTTCCTGGGATGGGTCCTACAATGAGCAGTTCTTC. Translated, it gives CASSSWDGSYNEQFF.

V and J are TRBV6-5 and TRBJ2-7, with TRBD1 identical over 7 bases. The germline gives CDR1 MNHEY, CDR2 SVGAGI. Trimming cost V 5 bases and J 3 bases; bases outside gene matches: 7. The CDR3 is made up of 14 amino acids. The CDR3 loop reads CASSLIGTDYEQYF. In DNA form, the CDR3 reads TGTGCCAGCAGTCTCATCGGGACAGACTACGAGCAGTACTTC.

The chain has TRBV4-1 and TRBJ2-4; 10 nucleotides align to TRBD2. The junction had 8 bases not matched to a gene; V was cut back by 3 bases and J by 0 bases. The CDR3 consists of 18 residues. Germline CDR1 reads MGHRA; CDR2 reads YSYEKL. As DNA, the CDR3 is TGCGCCAGCAGCCATGACACCGGACTAGCGGTAGCCAAAAACATTCAGTACTTC. Translated: CASSHDTGLAVAKNIQYF.

The gene calls are TRBV4-2 and TRBJ1-4, with D hard to call. With 3 bases removed from V and 7 bases from J, the gap between germline ends came to 12 bases. Per the germline V gene, CDR1 is LGHNA and CDR2 is YNFKEQ. CDR3 size: 14 residues. CDR3: CASSQVGIGEKLFF. The CDR3 DNA reads as TGTGCCAGCAGCCAGGTCGGAATCGGTGAAAAACTGTTTTTT.

The rearrangement links TRBV28 to TRBJ1-5; D call uncertain. The CDR3 is made up of 14 amino acids. Trimming removed 5 bases at V and 3 bases at J, with 11 bases between. CDR1 is MDHEN, CDR2 SYDVKM, per germline. CDR3 bases: TGTGCCAGCAGTAACCGGGCCTTCAATCAGCCCCAGCATTTT. Translated: CASSNRAFNQPQHF.

This clone came up a few times. This rearrangement joins TRBV30 to TRBJ1-1; D is unresolved. With 0 bases removed from V and 0 bases from J, the gap between germline ends came to 5 bases. The CDR3 contains 13 residues. Germline values: CDR1 GTSNPN, CDR2 SVGIG (reference sequence). CDR3 sequence: CAWSVGVNTEAFF. CDR3 coding DNA: TGTGCCTGGAGTGTAGGAGTGAACACTGAAGCTTTCTTT.

The CDR3 sequence is CASRPRGQGGPGYTF. The CDR3 coding sequence is TGTGCCAGCAGACCTCGGGGACAGGGTGGGCCTGGCTACACCTTC. The rearrangement joins TRBV28 to TRBJ1-2; 9 nucleotides match TRBD1. Germline V CDR1 and CDR2: MDHEN, SYDVKM. CDR3 size: 15 residues. V lost 6 bases, J lost 7 bases, and 12 bases stayed unmatched.

The chain is built from TRBV9 and TRBJ2-7; perhaps TRBD2 as D (6 bases). Trimming removed 4 bases at V and 2 bases at J, with 16 bases between. Germline CDR1 SGDLS, CDR2 YYNGEE. The length of the CDR3 is 15 residues. The CDR3 protein is CASSLTGTPTYEQYF. The CDR3 region has the DNA TGTGCCAGCAGCCTTACCGGGACTCCGACCTACGAGCAGTACTTC.

The genes are TRBV10-1 and TRBJ1-2; D call uncertain. CDR1 is WNHNN and CDR2 is SYGVQD in the germline V gene (reference sequence). With 5 bases removed from V and 4 bases from J, the gap between germline ends came to 20 bases. The CDR3 is 16 residues long. The CDR3 DNA reads as TGCGCCAGCAGTTTCGACGTAACGCGAAAGACCTATGGCTACACCTTC. Amino acid sequence: CASSFDVTRKTYGYTF.

This clone was observed once. The J gene is TRBJ1-5, the V gene TRBV6-1; TRBD1 might be the D (5 bases). In germline, CDR1 is MNHNS, CDR2 SASEGT. CDR3 length: 12 amino acids. V lost 7 bases and J 7 bases, leaving 11 bases between the germline ends. The CDR3 loop is CASMGGGQPQHF. The CDR3 DNA reads TGTGCCAGCATGGGGGGTGGGCAGCCCCAGCATTTT.

V and J are TRBV7-6 and TRBJ1-4, with a tentative D call TRBD1 (6 bases). Germline values: CDR1 SGHVS, CDR2 FNYEAQ. This CDR3 region has 12 residues. V was trimmed by 2 bases and J by 8 bases, leaving 6 bases between them. Here the CDR3 DNA reads TGTGCCAGCAGCTTACAGGGGGAAAAACTGTTTTTT. This gives the protein CASSLQGEKLFF.

Details on this clone: The same CDR3 can be traced to other DNA sequences in this sample. The rearrangement uses TRBV5-1 and TRBJ1-5, with no clear D. The CDR3 is made up of 13 amino acids. Germline CDR1 reads SGHRS; CDR2 reads YFSETQ. With 0 bases removed from V and 0 bases from J, the gap between germline ends came to 1 base. The CDR3 spells CASSLGSNQPQHF. DNA of the CDR3: TGCGCCAGCAGCTTGGGTAGCAATCAGCCCCAGCATTTT.

The DNA for the CDR3 is TGTGCCAGCTCACCACGGACTTACGGGGAGACCCAGTACTTC. Translation: CASSPRTYGETQYF. The genes are TRBV18 and TRBJ2-5; D perhaps matches TRBD2 (5 bases). With 1 base removed from V and 5 bases from J, the gap between germline ends came to 11 bases. The CDR3 is 14 amino acids. CDR1 is KGHSH and CDR2 is LQKENI in the germline V gene. Full variable domain (missing parts from reference TRBV18 and TRBJ2-5): NAGVMQNPRHLVRRRGQEARLRCSPMKGHSHVYWYRQLPEEGLKFMVYLQKENIIDESGMPKERFSAEFPKEGPSILRIQQVVRGDSAAYFCASSPRTYGETQYFGPGTRLLVL.

The chain has TRBV4-2 and TRBJ2-2; 10 bases line up with TRBD2. Per the germline V gene, CDR1 is LGHNA and CDR2 is YNFKEQ. The trim removed 4 bases at V and 4 bases at J, leaving 9 bases unmatched. CDR3 size: 17 residues. CDR3 sequence: CASSPLGAGGTTGELFF. CDR3 in DNA: TGTGCCAGCAGCCCTCTAGGAGCGGGAGGGACCACCGGGGAGCTGTTTTTT.

This clone showed up just a few times. The rearrangement joins TRBV30 to TRBJ1-2; 9 nucleotides match TRBD1. Germline loops: CDR1 GTSNPN, CDR2 SVGIG (reference sequence). The V gene end was trimmed by 1 base and the J gene end by 5 bases; junction bases not matched to a gene: 8. The CDR3 covers 15 residues. The DNA of the CDR3 is TGTGCCTGGAGTGGAGGGACAGGGAGGGCTTATGGCTACACCTTC. Protein product: CAWSGGTGRAYGYTF.

The rearrangement links TRBV21-1 to TRBJ1-3. TRBV21-1 is listed as a pseudogene. The CDR3 has 13 amino acids. The DNA of the CDR3 is TGTGCCAGCAGCCCCCATCGAGGAAACACCATATATTTT. It is translated as CASSPHRGNTIYF.

The genes are TRBV11-2 and TRBJ2-3; a weak D match, TRBD2 (5 bases). This CDR3 has 11 residues. Per germline, CDR1 SGHAT and CDR2 FQNNGV. The V end lost 5 bases, the J end lost 9 bases, and 9 bases lay between the germline ends. The CDR3 is CASSLARTQYF. Written as DNA, the CDR3 is TGTGCCAGCAGCCTAGCTCGCACGCAGTATTTT.

The rearrangement joins TRBV27 to TRBJ1-1; D gene ambiguous. Germline assignment: CDR1 MNHEY and CDR2 SMNVEV (reference sequence). This CDR3 comprises 13 residues. Deletions cut 4 bases from V and 2 bases from J, with 8 bases between. The chain's CDR3 is CASSSRLNTEAFF. In nucleotides, the CDR3 is TGTGCCAGCAGTTCACGCTTAAACACTGAAGCTTTCTTT.

Details on this clone: At one boundary the junction diverges from the germline segment, which might be a read error. The chain employs TRBV5-1 and TRBJ1-4, with D tentatively TRBD1 (6 bases). The CDR3 contains 15 residues. Germline V gives CDR1 SGHRS, CDR2 YFSETQ. This CDR3 is CASSLGARMNEKLFF. The CDR3 DNA is TGTGCCAGCAGCTTGGGGGCAAGGATGAATGAAAAACTGTTTTTT.

This chain connects TRBV19 to TRBJ2-1, with TRBD2 matching 11 bases. The V and J ends lost 6 bases and 2 bases, in that order; junction bases with no gene match: 6. There are 16 residues in the CDR3. Germline-derived CDR1 and CDR2 are LNHDA and SQIVND (reference sequence). CDR3 nucleotide sequence: TGTGCCAGTAGGGAGGGGACTAGCGGAGCCTACAATGAGCAGTTCTTC. Translating it yields CASREGTSGAYNEQFF.

The gene calls are TRBV10-3 and TRBJ2-3; D possibly corresponds to TRBD2 (5 bases). The length of the CDR3 is 16 residues. Trimming stripped 3 bases from V and 2 bases from J, with 15 bases between. The germline gives CDR1 ENHRY, CDR2 SYGVKD. CDR3 nucleotides: TGTGCCATCAGTGATGGTACTAGACCTAACACAGATACGCAGTATTTT. Translated: CAISDGTRPNTDTQYF.

In DNA, the CDR3 is TGTGCTAGTGAACCGGGACAGGGTTCGGATACGCAGTATTTT. Translating gives CASEPGQGSDTQYF. This sequence joins TRBV12-5 and TRBJ2-3, with 9 bases fitting TRBD1. The germline gives CDR1 LGHNT, CDR2 FRNRAP. This CDR3 region has 14 residues. Trimming at V came to 7 bases and at J to 6 bases, leaving 8 bases not matched to a gene.